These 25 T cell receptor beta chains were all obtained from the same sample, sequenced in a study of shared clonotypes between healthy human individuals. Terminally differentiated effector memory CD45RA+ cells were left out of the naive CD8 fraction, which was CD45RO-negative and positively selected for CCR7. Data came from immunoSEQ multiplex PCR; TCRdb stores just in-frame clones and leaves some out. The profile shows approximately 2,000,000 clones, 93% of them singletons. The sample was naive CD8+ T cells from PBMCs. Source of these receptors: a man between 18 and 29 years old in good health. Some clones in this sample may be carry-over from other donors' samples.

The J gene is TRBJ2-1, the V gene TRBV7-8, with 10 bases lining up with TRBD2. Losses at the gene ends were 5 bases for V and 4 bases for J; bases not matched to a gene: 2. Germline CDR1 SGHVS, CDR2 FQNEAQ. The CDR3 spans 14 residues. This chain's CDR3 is CASSMGLAYNEQFF. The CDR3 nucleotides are TGTGCCAGCAGCATGGGACTAGCGTACAATGAGCAGTTCTTC.

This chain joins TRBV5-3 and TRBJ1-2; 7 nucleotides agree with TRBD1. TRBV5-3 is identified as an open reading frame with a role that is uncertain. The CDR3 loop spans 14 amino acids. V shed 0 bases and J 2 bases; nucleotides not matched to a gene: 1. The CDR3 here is CARSLDRGNYGYTF. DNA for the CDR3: TGTGCCAGAAGCTTGGACAGGGGAAACTATGGCTACACCTTC.

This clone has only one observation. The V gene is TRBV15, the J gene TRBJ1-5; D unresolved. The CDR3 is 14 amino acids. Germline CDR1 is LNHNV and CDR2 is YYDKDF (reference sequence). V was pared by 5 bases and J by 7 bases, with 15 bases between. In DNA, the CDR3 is TGTGCCACCAGCCCCCGCGGGTTGGGACAGCCCCAGCATTTT. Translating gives CATSPRGLGQPQHF.

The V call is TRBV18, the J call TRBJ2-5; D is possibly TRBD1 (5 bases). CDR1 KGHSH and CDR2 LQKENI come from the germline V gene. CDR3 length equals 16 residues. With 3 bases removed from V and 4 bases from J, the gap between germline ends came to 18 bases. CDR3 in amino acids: CASSPKGPQGAETQYF. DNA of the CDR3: TGTGCCAGCTCACCCAAGGGTCCTCAAGGGGCAGAGACCCAGTACTTC.

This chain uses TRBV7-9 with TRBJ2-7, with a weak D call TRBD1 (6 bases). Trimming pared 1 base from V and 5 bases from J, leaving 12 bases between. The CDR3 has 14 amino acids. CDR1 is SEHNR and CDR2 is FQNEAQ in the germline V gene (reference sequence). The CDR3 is CASSLVNRAHEQYF. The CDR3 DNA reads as TGTGCCAGCAGCTTAGTGAACAGGGCCCACGAGCAGTACTTC.

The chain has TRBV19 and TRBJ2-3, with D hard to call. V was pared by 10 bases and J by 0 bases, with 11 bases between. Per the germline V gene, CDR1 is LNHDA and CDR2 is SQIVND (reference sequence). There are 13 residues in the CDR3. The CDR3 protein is CATYKVSTDTQYF. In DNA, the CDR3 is TGTGCCACCTATAAGGTTAGCACAGATACGCAGTATTTT. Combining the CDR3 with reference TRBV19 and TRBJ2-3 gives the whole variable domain DGGITQSPKYLFRKEGQNVTLSCEQNLNHDAMYWYRQDPGQGLRLIYYSQIVNDFQKGDIAEGYSVSREKKESFPLTVTSAQKNPTAFYLCATYKVSTDTQYFGPGTRLTVL.

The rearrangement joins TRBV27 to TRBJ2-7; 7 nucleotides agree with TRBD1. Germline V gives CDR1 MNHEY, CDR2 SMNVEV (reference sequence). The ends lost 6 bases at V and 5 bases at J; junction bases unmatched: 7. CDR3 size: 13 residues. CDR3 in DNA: TGTGCCAGCAGACTAAGGGGGCTGGACGAGCAGTACTTC. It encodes CASRLRGLDEQYF.

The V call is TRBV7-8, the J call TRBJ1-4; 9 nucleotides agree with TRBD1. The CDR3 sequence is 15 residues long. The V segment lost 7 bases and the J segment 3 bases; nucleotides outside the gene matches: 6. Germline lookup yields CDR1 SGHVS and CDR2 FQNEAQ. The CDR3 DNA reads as TGTGCCAGCAACAAGAGACAGGGGGCTAATGAAAAACTGTTTTTT. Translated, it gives CASNKRQGANEKLFF.

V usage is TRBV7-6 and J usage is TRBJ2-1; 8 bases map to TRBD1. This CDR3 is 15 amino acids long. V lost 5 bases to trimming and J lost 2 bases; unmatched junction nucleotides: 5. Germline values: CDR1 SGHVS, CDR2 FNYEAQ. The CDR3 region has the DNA TGTGCCAGCAGCCTCGAGACAGGGGCCTACAATGAGCAGTTCTTC. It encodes CASSLETGAYNEQFF.

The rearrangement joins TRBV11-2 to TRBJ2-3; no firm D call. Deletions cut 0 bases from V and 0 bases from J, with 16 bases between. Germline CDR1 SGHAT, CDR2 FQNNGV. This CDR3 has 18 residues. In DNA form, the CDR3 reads TGTGCCAGCAGCTTAGATGAGTTCCAAGCGATAAGCACAGATACGCAGTATTTT. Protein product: CASSLDEFQAISTDTQYF.

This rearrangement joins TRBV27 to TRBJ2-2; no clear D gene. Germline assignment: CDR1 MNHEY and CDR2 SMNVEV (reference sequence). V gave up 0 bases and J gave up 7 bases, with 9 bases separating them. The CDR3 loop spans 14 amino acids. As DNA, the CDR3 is TGTGCCAGCAGTTTATCGGGGTTCGTCGGGGAGCTGTTTTTT. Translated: CASSLSGFVGELFF.

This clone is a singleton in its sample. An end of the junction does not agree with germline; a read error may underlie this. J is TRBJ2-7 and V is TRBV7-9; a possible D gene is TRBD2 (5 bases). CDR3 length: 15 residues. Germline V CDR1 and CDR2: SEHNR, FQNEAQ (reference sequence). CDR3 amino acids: CASSLARMTSYEQYF. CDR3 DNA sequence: TGTGCCAGCAGCCTAGCCCGGATGACTTCCTACGAGCAGTACTTC.

Here the CDR3 DNA reads TGCGCCAGCAGCTTGGTAGGGGGCGAGGGCAATCAGCCCCAGCATTTT. Amino acids: CASSLVGGEGNQPQHF. The J gene is TRBJ1-5, the V gene TRBV5-1, with TRBD1 identical over 7 bases. Germline V lookup: CDR1 SGHRS, CDR2 YFSETQ. V shed 0 bases and J 2 bases; nucleotides not matched to a gene: 5. CDR3 size: 16 residues.

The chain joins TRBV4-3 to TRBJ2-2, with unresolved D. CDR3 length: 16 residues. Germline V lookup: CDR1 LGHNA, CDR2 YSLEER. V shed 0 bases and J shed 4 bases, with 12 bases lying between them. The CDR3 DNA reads TGCGCCAGCAGCCAAGATCAAGGTTTTGGCACCGGGGAGCTGTTTTTT. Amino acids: CASSQDQGFGTGELFF.

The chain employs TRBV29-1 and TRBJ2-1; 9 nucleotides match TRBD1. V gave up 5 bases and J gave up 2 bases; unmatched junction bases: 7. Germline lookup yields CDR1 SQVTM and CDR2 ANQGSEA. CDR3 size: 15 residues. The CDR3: CSVRGGDRAYNEQFF. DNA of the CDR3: TGCAGCGTTCGGGGCGGGGACAGGGCCTACAATGAGCAGTTCTTC.

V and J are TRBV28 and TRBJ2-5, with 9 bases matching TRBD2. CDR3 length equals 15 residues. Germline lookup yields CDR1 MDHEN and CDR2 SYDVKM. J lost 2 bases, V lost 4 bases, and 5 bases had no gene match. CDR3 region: CASSSTSGPQETQYF. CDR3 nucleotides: TGTGCCAGCAGTTCGACTAGCGGCCCGCAAGAGACCCAGTACTTC.

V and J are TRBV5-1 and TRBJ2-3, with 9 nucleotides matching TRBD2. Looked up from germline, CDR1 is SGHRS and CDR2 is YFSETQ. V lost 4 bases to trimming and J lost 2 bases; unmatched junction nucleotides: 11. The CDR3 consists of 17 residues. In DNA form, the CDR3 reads TGCGCCAGCAGCCAGACATTGCTAGCGGGAATCACAGATACGCAGTATTTT. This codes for CASSQTLLAGITDTQYF.

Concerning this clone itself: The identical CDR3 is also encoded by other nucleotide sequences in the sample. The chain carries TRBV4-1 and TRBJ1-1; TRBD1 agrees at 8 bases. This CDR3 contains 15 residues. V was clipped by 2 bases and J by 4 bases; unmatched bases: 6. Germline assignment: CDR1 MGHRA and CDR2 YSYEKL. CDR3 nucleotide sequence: TGCGCCAGCAGCCAACCACCAGGGGGCGGCACTGAAGCTTTCTTT. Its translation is CASSQPPGGGTEAFF.

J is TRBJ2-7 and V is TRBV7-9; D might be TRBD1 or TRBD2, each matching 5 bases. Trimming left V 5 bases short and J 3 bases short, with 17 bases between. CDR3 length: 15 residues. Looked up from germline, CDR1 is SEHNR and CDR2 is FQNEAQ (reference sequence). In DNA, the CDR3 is TGTGCCAGCAGCCCCGATCGAGGGGCAGACTACGAGCAGTACTTC. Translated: CASSPDRGADYEQYF.

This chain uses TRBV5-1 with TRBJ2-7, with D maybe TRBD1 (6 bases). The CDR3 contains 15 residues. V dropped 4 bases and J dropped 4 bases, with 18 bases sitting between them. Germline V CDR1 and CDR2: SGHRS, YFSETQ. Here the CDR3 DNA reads TGCGCCAGCAGCCAAAACAGGGAACGAGAATACGAGCAGTACTTC. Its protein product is CASSQNREREYEQYF. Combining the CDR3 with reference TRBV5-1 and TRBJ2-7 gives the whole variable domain KAGVTQTPRYLIKTRGQQVTLSCSPISGHRSVSWYQQTPGQGLQFLFEYFSETQRNKGNFPGRFSGRQFSNSRSEMNVSTLELGDSALYLCASSQNREREYEQYFGPGTRLTVT.

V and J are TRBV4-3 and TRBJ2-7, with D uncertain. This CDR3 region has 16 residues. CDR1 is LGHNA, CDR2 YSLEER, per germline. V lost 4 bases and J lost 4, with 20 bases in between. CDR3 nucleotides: TGCGCCAGCAGCCCCTCTACCGGGTCGCTTAATTACGAGCAGTACTTC. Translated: CASSPSTGSLNYEQYF.

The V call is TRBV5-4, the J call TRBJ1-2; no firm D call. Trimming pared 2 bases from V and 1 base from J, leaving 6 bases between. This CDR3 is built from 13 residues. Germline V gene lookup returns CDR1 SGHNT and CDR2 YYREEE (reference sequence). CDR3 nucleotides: TGTGCCAGCAGCTTTCGGGATAACTATGGCTACACCTTC. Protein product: CASSFRDNYGYTF.

CDR3 protein: CASKEWGVSDQPQHF. The DNA for the CDR3 is TGTGCCAGTAAGGAGTGGGGGGTTTCGGATCAGCCCCAGCATTTT. V and J are TRBV19 and TRBJ1-5, with a tentative D call TRBD1 (5 bases). Germline V gene lookup returns CDR1 LNHDA and CDR2 SQIVND (reference sequence). The V end was cut by 7 bases, the J end by 5 bases, with 18 bases between. The CDR3 contains 15 residues.

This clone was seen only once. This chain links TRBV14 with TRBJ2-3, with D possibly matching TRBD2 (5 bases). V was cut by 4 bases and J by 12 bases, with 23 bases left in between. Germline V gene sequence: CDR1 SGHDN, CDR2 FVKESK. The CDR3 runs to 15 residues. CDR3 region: CASSLAADYTRSQYF. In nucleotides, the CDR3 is TGTGCCAGCAGCCTCGCAGCAGACTATACTCGTTCACAGTATTTT.

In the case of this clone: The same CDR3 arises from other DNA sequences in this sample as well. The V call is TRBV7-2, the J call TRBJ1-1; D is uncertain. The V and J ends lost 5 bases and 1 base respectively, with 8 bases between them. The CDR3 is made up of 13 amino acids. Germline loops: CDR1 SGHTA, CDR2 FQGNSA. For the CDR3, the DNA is TGTGCCAGCAGCCTCGGGAGGAACACTGAAGCTTTCTTT. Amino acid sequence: CASSLGRNTEAFF.